This T cell receptor beta chain was obtained from a study of CD8 T cells in Susac syndrome. RNA in amounts of roughly 0.5 to 1 ug was reverse transcribed with random hexamers. Amplification of TCR beta CDR3 by immunoSEQ multiplex PCR spanned 54 Vbeta and 13 Jbeta. TCRdb fed the immunoSEQ multiplex PCR reads into MiXCR, producing one record per CDR3 protein. The sample has about 64,000 distinct CDR3 sequences, roughly 94% seen once; the top ten hold under 0.6%. The multiple sclerosis control group comprised treatment-naive patients with stable or active relapsing-remitting disease. Both CD4+ and CD8+ T cells were negatively isolated, and TEMRA cells underwent FACS enrichment. Source material: CD8+ T cells from PBMCs. This clonotype was obtained from a human donor with multiple sclerosis.

DNA of the CDR3: TGTGCCAGCAGCCCACGTTCCGCTGACTATGGCTACACCTTC. Translated: CASSPRSADYGYTF. The gene calls are TRBV27 and TRBJ1-2; no clear D gene. Trimming stripped 6 bases from V and 3 bases from J, with 14 bases between. The CDR3 sequence is 14 residues long. Germline V gene data show CDR1 as MNHEY and CDR2 as SMNVEV (reference sequence).